The 29 T cell receptor beta chains reported below all come from one sample, sequenced in a study of T-cell memory formation after mild COVID-19. TCRdb fed the 5' RACE reads into MiXCR, producing one record per CDR3 protein. The data hold 550,000 to 600,000 distinct CDR3 sequences, with roughly a sixth observed a single time. The specimen sequenced was PBMCs or a T cell subset sorted from them (not recorded which). The receptor set was obtained from an adult woman who had mild COVID-19 (a few samples of this study predate the infection). Cell type and time point are not known.

The V and J genes are TRBV15 and TRBJ2-7, with D perhaps matching TRBD2 (6 bases). There are 12 residues in the CDR3. Germline CDR1 and CDR2: LNHNV and YYDKDF (reference sequence). The ends were cut back, 8 bases at V and 7 bases at J, with 15 bases in the middle. The CDR3 region is CATGVRAGEQYF. The CDR3 DNA reads as TGTGCCACCGGTGTCCGGGCGGGGGAGCAGTACTTC.

The rearrangement joins TRBV20-1 to TRBJ2-5; D gene unclear. CDR3 size: 13 residues. V was shortened by 6 bases and J by 4 bases, with 15 bases between the two germline ends. Per germline, CDR1 DFQATT and CDR2 SNEGSKA (reference sequence). CDR3 amino acids: CSASRASVETQYF. The CDR3 region has the DNA TGCAGTGCCAGCCGGGCTTCGGTAGAGACCCAGTACTTC.

This clonotype showed up just a few times. V is TRBV5-1 and J is TRBJ2-2, with a tentative D call TRBD2 (6 bases). Germline CDR1 and CDR2: SGHRS and YFSETQ. Trimming stripped 0 bases from V and 3 bases from J, with 9 bases between. The CDR3 runs to 15 residues. CDR3 sequence: CASSLDWGDTGELFF. Here the CDR3 DNA reads TGCGCCAGCAGCTTGGATTGGGGGGACACCGGGGAGCTGTTTTTT.

V gene TRBV4-2 combines with J gene TRBJ2-1; no reliable D call. CDR1 LGHNA and CDR2 YNFKEQ come from the germline V gene. The ends were cut back, 0 bases at V and 5 bases at J, with 17 bases in the middle. This CDR3 has 17 amino acids. CDR3 loop: CASSQDFGRSRHNEQFF. CDR3 DNA: TGTGCCAGCAGCCAAGATTTCGGCCGATCTAGGCACAATGAGCAGTTCTTC.

The chain recombines TRBV18 with TRBJ2-1, with D maybe TRBD2 (6 bases). Germline CDR1 KGHSH, CDR2 LQKENI. V dropped 2 bases and J dropped 4 bases, with 12 bases sitting between them. The CDR3 is 15 residues long. The CDR3 DNA reads as TGTGCCAGCTCACCAGAGCGGGCCCTGTACAATGAGCAGTTCTTC. Encoded protein: CASSPERALYNEQFF.

This clonotype was detected a few times. The chain has TRBV5-1 and TRBJ1-5, with D perhaps matching TRBD1 (6 bases). V gave up 4 bases and J gave up 1 base, with 15 bases separating them. The germline gives CDR1 SGHRS, CDR2 YFSETQ. This CDR3 is 16 amino acids long. The CDR3 loop is CASSPGGGTSNQPQHF. The CDR3 DNA reads TGCGCCAGCAGCCCCGGCGGGGGCACGAGCAATCAGCCCCAGCATTTT.

The gene calls are TRBV3-1 and TRBJ2-7; a possible D gene is TRBD2 (5 bases). The CDR3 extends over 12 amino acids. CDR1 and CDR2 (germline): LGHDT, YNNKEL (reference sequence). V lost 1 base and J 7 bases, leaving 8 bases between the germline ends. The CDR3 DNA sequence: TGTGCCAGCAGCCAAGGGAGGAGAGAGCAGTACTTC. Protein: CASSQGRREQYF.

The J gene is TRBJ1-5, the V gene TRBV5-6; no reliable D call. Germline V CDR1 and CDR2: SGHDT, YYEEEE. The CDR3 has 15 residues. V was cut by 0 bases and J by 3 bases, with 10 bases left in between. The CDR3 region has the DNA TGTGCCAGCAGCTTGGCCTGGGGTACCAATCAGCCCCAGCATTTT. This sequence encodes CASSLAWGTNQPQHF.

The chain carries TRBV29-1 and TRBJ1-2; TRBD1 aligns across 8 bases. Unmatched junction bases numbered 10, after V lost 4 bases and J lost 6 bases. Per germline, CDR1 SQVTM and CDR2 ANQGSEA. The CDR3 is made up of 14 amino acids. The chain's CDR3 is CSVGQGNSLDGYTF. In DNA, the CDR3 is TGCAGCGTTGGACAGGGGAATAGTTTGGATGGCTACACCTTC. Full variable domain (remainder filled in from reference TRBV29-1 and TRBJ1-2): SAVISQKPSRDICQRGTSLTIQCQVDSQVTMMFWYRQQPGQSLTLIATANQGSEATYESGFVIDKFPISRPNLTFSTLTVSNMSPEDSSIYLCSVGQGNSLDGYTFGSGTRLTVV.

This clonotype has only a few counts. The chain combines TRBV6-1 with TRBJ1-1, with TRBD1 matching 8 bases. This CDR3 contains 18 residues. Per germline, CDR1 MNHNS and CDR2 SASEGT. V lost 8 bases to trimming and J lost 4 bases; unmatched junction nucleotides: 21. In nucleotides, the CDR3 is TGTGCCAGCGGGGACTCCGGGACAGGACCGTTAGCGGGCACTGAAGCTTTCTTT. It is translated as CASGDSGTGPLAGTEAFF.

The chain is built from TRBV11-2 and TRBJ2-4; D gene ambiguous. This CDR3 spans 16 amino acids. Germline V CDR1 and CDR2: SGHAT, FQNNGV. V was pared by 5 bases and J by 0 bases, with 14 bases between. This chain's CDR3 is CASSPRALLAKNIQYF. The CDR3 DNA sequence: TGTGCCAGCAGCCCCCGCGCCCTTCTAGCCAAAAACATTCAGTACTTC. The whole variable domain, remainder taken from reference TRBV11-2 and TRBJ2-4, is EAGVAQSPRYKIIEKRQSVAFWCNPISGHATLYWYQQILGQGPKLLIQFQNNGVVDDSQLPKDRFSAERLKGVDSTLKIQPAKLEDSAVYLCASSPRALLAKNIQYFGAGTRLSVL.

This clonotype was seen a handful of times. CDR3 residues: CASSLATGTPNEAFF. The CDR3 DNA reads TGCGCCAGCAGCTTGGCCACAGGGACACCAAATGAAGCTTTCTTT. The chain combines TRBV5-1 with TRBJ1-1; D might be TRBD1 (6 bases). The germline V and J ends were trimmed by 0 bases and 7 bases, with 16 bases remaining between them. The germline V gene has CDR1 SGHRS and CDR2 YFSETQ. The CDR3 is made up of 15 amino acids.

This clonotype was observed a handful of times. J is TRBJ2-3 and V is TRBV4-2; 7 bases are a match to TRBD2. Unmatched junction bases numbered 6, after V lost 4 bases and J lost 2 bases. The CDR3 is made up of 15 amino acids. CDR1 LGHNA and CDR2 YNFKEQ come from the germline V gene. CDR3 nucleotide sequence: TGTGCCAGCAGCCGGTCCGGGGGGATCACAGATACGCAGTATTTT. Its protein product is CASSRSGGITDTQYF.

This clonotype was counted between two and nine times. The chain has TRBV4-1 and TRBJ2-1; 10 bases line up with TRBD2. This CDR3 has 15 amino acids. The V and J ends lost 4 bases and 8 bases, in that order; junction bases with no gene match: 8. Germline V gene lookup returns CDR1 MGHRA and CDR2 YSYEKL. The CDR3 here is CASSLMASGSHEQFF. The CDR3 DNA reads TGCGCCAGCAGCCTTATGGCTAGCGGGAGCCATGAGCAGTTCTTC.

The rearrangement joins TRBV20-1 to TRBJ2-1, with D unclear. There are 8 residues in the CDR3. V lost 6 bases to trimming and J lost 13 bases, with 7 bases between them. Germline-derived CDR1 and CDR2 are DFQATT and SNEGSKA (reference sequence). The chain's CDR3 is CSASSQFF. As DNA, the CDR3 is TGCAGTGCCAGTAGCCAGTTCTTC.

This chain uses TRBV12-3 or TRBV12-4 with TRBJ1-5, with a weak D call TRBD1 (6 bases). The CDR3 is made up of 15 amino acids. Trimming removed 6 bases from V and 0 bases from J, with 12 bases in between. The CDR3 sequence is CASRRTDSSNQPQHF. Written as DNA, the CDR3 is TGTGCCAGCAGACGAACGGACAGTAGCAATCAGCCCCAGCATTTT.

The J gene is TRBJ2-5, the V gene TRBV24-1; 12 bases align to TRBD2. The germline V gene encodes CDR1 KGHDR and CDR2 SFDVKD. The CDR3 runs 16 residues. V was pared by 2 bases and J by 3 bases, with 3 bases of the junction left unmatched. The CDR3 nucleotides are TGTGCCACCAGTGATTGGACTAGCGGGAATAAAGAGACCCAGTACTTC. This codes for CATSDWTSGNKETQYF.

This clonotype showed up just a few times. This rearrangement joins TRBV4-2 to TRBJ1-1; D remains ambiguous. Germline values: CDR1 LGHNA, CDR2 YNFKEQ. This CDR3 region has 15 residues. V lost 0 bases to trimming and J lost 4 bases, with 12 bases between them. The chain's CDR3 is CASSQDQYSSTEAFF. CDR3 sequence (DNA): TGTGCCAGCAGCCAAGACCAATACAGCAGCACTGAAGCTTTCTTT.

This clonotype was recorded a few times. The V call is TRBV9, the J call TRBJ2-2; D is unresolved. The germline CDR1 and CDR2 sequences are SGDLS and YYNGEE. V was cut by 0 bases and J by 4 bases, with 10 bases left in between. This CDR3 has 15 amino acids. The CDR3 sequence is CASSVAFSSTGELFF. CDR3 DNA sequence: TGTGCCAGCAGCGTAGCCTTTAGTAGCACCGGGGAGCTGTTTTTT.

The chain has TRBV5-5 and TRBJ2-1; 8 positions agree with TRBD1. The CDR3 extends over 16 amino acids. Per the germline V gene, CDR1 is SGHKS and CDR2 is YYEKEE (reference sequence). J was trimmed by 3 bases and V by 2 bases; bases with no gene match: 7. CDR3 in DNA: TGTGCCAGCAGCTTATCAGGGGGCCAATTCTACAATGAGCAGTTCTTC. Protein product: CASSLSGGQFYNEQFF.

This clonotype was counted only a few times. CDR3 region: CASSLARTSYTDTQYF. The CDR3 DNA reads TGTGCCAGCAGCTTAGCGAGGACTAGCTACACAGATACGCAGTATTTT. The chain uses TRBV7-6 and TRBJ2-3, with 8 bases matching TRBD2. V was pared by 0 bases and J by 2 bases, with 4 bases of the junction left unmatched. The CDR3 consists of 16 residues. CDR1 is SGHVS, CDR2 FNYEAQ, per germline.

The V gene is TRBV19, the J gene TRBJ1-5; D remains unclear. Germline V gene sequence: CDR1 LNHDA, CDR2 SQIVND (reference sequence). V lost 3 bases, J lost 7 bases, and 7 bases lay in between. This CDR3 has 12 residues. The CDR3 nucleotides read TGTGCCAGTAGTATGGGATGGCAGCCCCAGCATTTT. Protein: CASSMGWQPQHF. The whole variable domain, remainder taken from reference TRBV19 and TRBJ1-5, is DGGITQSPKYLFRKEGQNVTLSCEQNLNHDAMYWYRQDPGQGLRLIYYSQIVNDFQKGDIAEGYSVSREKKESFPLTVTSAQKNPTAFYLCASSMGWQPQHFGDGTRLSIL.

The J gene is TRBJ1-6, the V gene TRBV2; D is perhaps TRBD1 (6 bases). This CDR3 is built from 14 residues. Trimming cost V 5 bases and J 13 bases, with 18 bases left between them. Germline CDR1 is SNHLY and CDR2 is FYNNEI. CDR3 nucleotide sequence: TGTGCCAGCAGTAGACCGGACAGCCTTTGGCCCCTCCACTTT. Translating gives CASSRPDSLWPLHF.

This clonotype was recorded a few times. This chain connects TRBV7-6 to TRBJ2-1, with D possibly being TRBD1 or TRBD2 (6 bases each). The CDR3 is 16 residues long. Trimming pared 4 bases from V and 7 bases from J, leaving 20 bases between. Per the germline V gene, CDR1 is SGHVS and CDR2 is FNYEAQ. The CDR3 here is CASSSLAGGPLNEQFF. The CDR3 DNA is TGTGCCAGCAGCTCTCTTGCCGGGGGCCCGTTGAATGAGCAGTTCTTC.

The chain links TRBV5-1 to TRBJ1-6, with TRBD1 matching 9 bases. The CDR3 is 18 residues long. From germline, CDR1 is SGHRS and CDR2 YFSETQ. V was clipped by 4 bases and J by 3 bases; unmatched bases: 11. This CDR3 reads CASSVRDRALFYNSPLHF. CDR3 in DNA: TGCGCCAGCAGCGTCCGGGACAGGGCCCTATTCTATAATTCACCCCTCCACTTT.

The chain combines TRBV5-4 with TRBJ2-5; 11 bases are a match to TRBD2. Per germline, CDR1 SGHNT and CDR2 YYREEE (reference sequence). This CDR3 spans 16 amino acids. Unmatched junction bases numbered 7, after V lost 4 bases and J lost 2 bases. CDR3 amino acids: CASSPAVAGGQETQYF. CDR3 coding DNA: TGTGCCAGCAGCCCAGCGGTAGCGGGGGGGCAAGAGACCCAGTACTTC.

This clonotype occurred many times. The chain couples TRBV20-1 to TRBJ2-1, with D possibly TRBD2 on 6 matching bases. CDR3 length: 12 residues. The germline gives CDR1 DFQATT, CDR2 SNEGSKA (reference sequence). Trimming took off 5 bases at V and 5 bases at J, with 10 bases between the two ends. The CDR3 loop is CSARRRDNEQFF. The DNA of the CDR3 is TGCAGTGCTCGGAGGAGGGACAATGAGCAGTTCTTC.

CDR3: CATSRDLGGSEAFF. The CDR3 coding sequence is TGTGCCACCAGCAGAGATCTTGGCGGTTCTGAAGCTTTCTTT. The gene calls are TRBV15 and TRBJ1-1, with D unresolved. The V end lost 0 bases, the J end lost 6 bases, and 11 bases lay between the germline ends. The CDR3 contains 14 residues. The germline CDR1 and CDR2 sequences are LNHNV and YYDKDF (reference sequence).

This rearrangement joins TRBV4-1 to TRBJ2-7, with D maybe TRBD2 (6 bases). Germline assignment: CDR1 MGHRA and CDR2 YSYEKL. The CDR3 is 16 residues long. V lost 0 bases and J lost 4, with 16 bases in between. CDR3 residues: CASSQERGTSGYEQYF. The CDR3 DNA reads TGCGCCAGCAGCCAAGAGCGAGGGACTTCAGGGTACGAGCAGTACTTC.